This TCR beta chain was identified during a study of blood T cells in healthy people across ages. CDR1 MNHNS and CDR2 SASEGT come from the germline V gene. Losses at the gene ends were 6 bases for V and 0 bases for J; bases not matched to a gene: 10. There are 17 residues in the CDR3. Then a second PCR, running roughly 7 to 11 cycles, was carried out with a sample-barcoded 5' primer and a J-beta primer mix. TCRdb fed the 5' RACE reads into MiXCR, producing one record per CDR3 protein. In the table there are around 1,000,000 distinct CDR3 sequences, 20% to 25% of which are singletons. Separately, the same data were catalogued under a study of T cells of mothers and their children.

This clonotype was obtained from a girl under 10 years old in good health. This chain connects TRBV6-1 to TRBJ2-2; TRBD1 agrees at 7 bases. Sequenced input: blood. DNA for the CDR3: TGTGCCAGCAGCCGAGCTGTCGGACAGGCGAACACCGGGGAGCTGTTTTTT. Residues: CASSRAVGQANTGELFF.